This TCR beta chain emerged from a study of T-cell memory formation after mild COVID-19. Whole-study context: In these data, TCR clusters were largely donor specific. Study-wide results and limits: Pre-infection memory carried some responding clones, suggesting that cross-reactive memory joined.

Of note for this clonotype: Its cognate antigen is unknown.

Germline assignment: CDR1 LGHNA and CDR2 YNFKEQ. The germline V and J ends were trimmed by 4 bases and 2 bases, with 21 bases remaining between them. The CDR3 length is 18 residues. TCR alpha and TCR beta cDNA libraries carrying sample barcodes and UMIs were produced by 5'RACE using constant-segment primers. TCRdb passed the 5' RACE reads through MiXCR, listing each CDR3 protein once. The profile shows fewer than 400,000 distinct CDR3 sequences, over 10% of them singletons. Input material: PBMCs or a T cell subset sorted from them (not recorded which). This sequence originates from a young man who had mild COVID-19 (a few samples of this study predate the infection). Cell type and time point are not known. The chain employs TRBV4-2 and TRBJ2-1; D may correspond to TRBD1 or TRBD2 (6 bases each). The chain's CDR3 is CASSRLLDPGDTYNEQFF. The DNA of the CDR3 is TGTGCCAGCAGCCGACTCCTCGATCCGGGGGACACCTACAATGAGCAGTTCTTC.